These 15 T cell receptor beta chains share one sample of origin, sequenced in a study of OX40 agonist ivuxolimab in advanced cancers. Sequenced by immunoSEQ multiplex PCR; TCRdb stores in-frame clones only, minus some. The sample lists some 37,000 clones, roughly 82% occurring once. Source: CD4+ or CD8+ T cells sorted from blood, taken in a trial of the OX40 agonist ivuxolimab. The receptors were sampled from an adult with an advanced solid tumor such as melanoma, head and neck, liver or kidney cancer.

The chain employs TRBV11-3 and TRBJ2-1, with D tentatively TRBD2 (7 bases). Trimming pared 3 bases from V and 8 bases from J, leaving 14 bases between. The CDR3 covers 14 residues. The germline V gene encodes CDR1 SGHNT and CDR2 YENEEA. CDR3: CASSLGGPKYEQFF. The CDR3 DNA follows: TGTGCCAGCAGCTTGGGGGGGCCTAAATATGAGCAGTTCTTC.

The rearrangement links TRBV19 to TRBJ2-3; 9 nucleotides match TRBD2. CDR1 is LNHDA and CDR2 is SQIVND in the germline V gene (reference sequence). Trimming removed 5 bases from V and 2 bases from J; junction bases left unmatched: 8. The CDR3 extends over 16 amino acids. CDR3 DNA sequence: TGTGCCAGTAGTCCGCGAATAGCGGGGGCCACAGATACGCAGTATTTT. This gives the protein CASSPRIAGATDTQYF. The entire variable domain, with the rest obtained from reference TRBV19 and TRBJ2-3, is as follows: DGGITQSPKYLFRKEGQNVTLSCEQNLNHDAMYWYRQDPGQGLRLIYYSQIVNDFQKGDIAEGYSVSREKKESFPLTVTSAQKNPTAFYLCASSPRIAGATDTQYFGPGTRLTVL.

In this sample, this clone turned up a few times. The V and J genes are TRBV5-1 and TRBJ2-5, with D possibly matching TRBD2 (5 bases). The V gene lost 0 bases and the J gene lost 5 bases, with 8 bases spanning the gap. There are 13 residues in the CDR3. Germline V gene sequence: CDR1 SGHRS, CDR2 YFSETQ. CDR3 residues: CASSLGTVETQYF. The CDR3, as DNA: TGCGCCAGCAGCTTGGGGACTGTGGAGACCCAGTACTTC. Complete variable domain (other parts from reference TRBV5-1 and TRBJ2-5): KAGVTQTPRYLIKTRGQQVTLSCSPISGHRSVSWYQQTPGQGLQFLFEYFSETQRNKGNFPGRFSGRQFSNSRSEMNVSTLELGDSALYLCASSLGTVETQYFGPGTRLLVL.

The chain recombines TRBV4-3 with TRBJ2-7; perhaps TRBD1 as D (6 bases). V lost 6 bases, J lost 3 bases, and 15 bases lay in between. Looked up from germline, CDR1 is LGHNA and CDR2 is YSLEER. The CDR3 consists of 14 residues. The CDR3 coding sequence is TGCGCCAGCAGGGACGTCAAAGGGGGCTACGAGCAGTACTTC. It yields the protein CASRDVKGGYEQYF.

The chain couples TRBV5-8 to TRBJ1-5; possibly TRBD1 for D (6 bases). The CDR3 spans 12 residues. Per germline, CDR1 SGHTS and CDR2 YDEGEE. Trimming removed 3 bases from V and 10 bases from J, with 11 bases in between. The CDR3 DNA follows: TGTGCCAGCAGCTGGACCGGGGGCCCCCAGCATTTT. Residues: CASSWTGGPQHF.

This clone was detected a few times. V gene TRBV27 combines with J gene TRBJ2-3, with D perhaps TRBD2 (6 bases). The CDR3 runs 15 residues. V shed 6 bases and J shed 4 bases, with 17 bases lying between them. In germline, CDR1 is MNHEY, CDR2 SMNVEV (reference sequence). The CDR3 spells CASSPRGSSADTQYF. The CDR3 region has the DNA TGTGCCAGCAGCCCCCGGGGGAGTTCGGCAGATACGCAGTATTTT.

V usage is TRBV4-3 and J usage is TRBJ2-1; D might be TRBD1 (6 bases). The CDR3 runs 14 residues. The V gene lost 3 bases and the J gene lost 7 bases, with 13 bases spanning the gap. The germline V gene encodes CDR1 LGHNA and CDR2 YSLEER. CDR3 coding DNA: TGCGCCAGCAGCCACCAGCAGGGGCGGAATGAGCAGTTCTTC. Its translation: CASSHQQGRNEQFF.

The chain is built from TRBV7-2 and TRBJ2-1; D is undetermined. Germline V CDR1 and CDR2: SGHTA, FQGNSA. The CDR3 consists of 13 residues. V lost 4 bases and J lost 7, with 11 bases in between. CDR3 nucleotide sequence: TGTGCCAGCAGCTCTCTTGGCGTTAATGAGCAGTTCTTC. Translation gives CASSSLGVNEQFF.

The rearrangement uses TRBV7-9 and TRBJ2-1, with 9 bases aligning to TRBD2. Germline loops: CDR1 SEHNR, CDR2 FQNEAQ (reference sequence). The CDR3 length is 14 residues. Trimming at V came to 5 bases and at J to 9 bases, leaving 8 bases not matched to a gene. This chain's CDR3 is CASSLAGGASEQFF. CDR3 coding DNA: TGTGCCAGCAGCCTCGCGGGGGGGGCTAGTGAGCAGTTCTTC.

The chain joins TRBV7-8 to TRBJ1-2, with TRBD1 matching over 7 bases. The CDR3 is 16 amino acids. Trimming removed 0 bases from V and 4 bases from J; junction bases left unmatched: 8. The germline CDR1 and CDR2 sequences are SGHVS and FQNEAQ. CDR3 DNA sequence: TGTGCCAGCAGCTTAGCAGGGGGCGCAGGCGGCTATGGCTACACCTTC. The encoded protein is CASSLAGGAGGYGYTF.

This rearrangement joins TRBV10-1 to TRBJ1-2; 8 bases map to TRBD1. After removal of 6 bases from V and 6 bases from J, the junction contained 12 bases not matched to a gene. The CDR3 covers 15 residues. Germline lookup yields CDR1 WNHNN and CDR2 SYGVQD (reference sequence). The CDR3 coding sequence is TGCGCCAGCAGGAAACGGGACAGGAGACAGGATGGCTACACCTTC. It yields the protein CASRKRDRRQDGYTF.

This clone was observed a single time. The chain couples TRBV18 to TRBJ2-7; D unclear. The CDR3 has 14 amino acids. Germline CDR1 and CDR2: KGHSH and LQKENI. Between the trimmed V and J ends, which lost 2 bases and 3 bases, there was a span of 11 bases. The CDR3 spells CASSPERRGYEQYF. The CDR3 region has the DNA TGTGCCAGCTCACCAGAGAGACGAGGCTACGAGCAGTACTTC.

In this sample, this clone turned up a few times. CDR3 DNA sequence: TGCGCCACCAATTCACCCCTCCACTTT. Translated, it gives CATNSPLHF. The chain joins TRBV4-3 to TRBJ1-6; the D is unclear. The germline CDR1 and CDR2 sequences are LGHNA and YSLEER. Trimming took 10 bases from V and 7 from J, leaving 2 bases between them. The CDR3 is made up of 9 amino acids.

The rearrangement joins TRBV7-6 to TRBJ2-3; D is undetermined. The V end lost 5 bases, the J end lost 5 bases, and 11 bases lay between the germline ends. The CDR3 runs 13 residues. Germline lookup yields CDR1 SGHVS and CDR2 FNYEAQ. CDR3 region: CASSPPVEDTQYF. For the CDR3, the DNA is TGTGCCAGCAGCCCCCCTGTAGAAGATACGCAGTATTTT.

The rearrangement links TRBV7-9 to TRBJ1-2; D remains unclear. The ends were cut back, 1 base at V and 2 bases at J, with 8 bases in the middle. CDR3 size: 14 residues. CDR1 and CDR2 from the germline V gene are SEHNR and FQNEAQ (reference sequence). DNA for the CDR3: TGTGCCAGCAGCTTAGGGACCGTGAACTATGGCTACACCTTC. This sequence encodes CASSLGTVNYGYTF. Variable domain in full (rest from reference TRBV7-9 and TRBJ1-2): DTGVSQNPRHKITKRGQNVTFRCDPISEHNRLYWYRQTLGQGPEFLTYFQNEAQLEKSRLLSDRFSAERPKGSFSTLEIQRTEQGDSAMYLCASSLGTVNYGYTFGSGTRLTVV.